The rows below give T cell receptor beta chains drawn from one sample of a study of control samples from healthy donors and cancer patients. Libraries were prepared by immunoSEQ multiplex PCR; TCRdb keeps only in-frame clonotypes and omits some of them. The sample lists about 130,000 clones, roughly 90% occurring once. Material: blood. The source of these receptors is a man aged 18 to 29 in good health. Each CDR3 is given with its conserved first and last residue. Each record gives: J gene, clone size, D gene, V gene, CDR3 DNA, CDR3 protein. The D gene is left open where the match is weak. The listing skips clone size in some rows; elsewhere it reads once, few, many or a size class.

J gene: TRBJ1-4
clone size: -
D gene: -
V gene: TRBV28
CDR3 DNA: TGTGCCAGCAGCCCTAGCCTAGGACGGGTTAATGAAAAACTGTTTTTT
CDR3 protein: CASSPSLGRVNEKLFF

J gene: TRBJ1-3
clone size: -
D gene: -
V gene: TRBV13
CDR3 DNA: TGTGCCAGCAGCGTACAGGAGAGCTCTGGAAACACCATATATTTT
CDR3 protein: CASSVQESSGNTIYF

J gene: TRBJ1-2
clone size: -
D gene: TRBD1
V gene: TRBV24-1
CDR3 DNA: TGTGCCACCAGTGATCCGGCAGGGGGGGGGCTAGTCTACACCTTC
CDR3 protein: CATSDPAGGGLVYTF

J gene: TRBJ2-1
clone size: -
D gene: TRBD1
V gene: TRBV11-2
CDR3 DNA: TGTGCCAGCAGCTTTACAGGGGCTAGGAATGAGCAGTTCTTC
CDR3 protein: CASSFTGARNEQFF

J gene: TRBJ2-3
clone size: -
D gene: -
V gene: TRBV27
CDR3 DNA: TGTGCCAGCAGTTTAAGGGCTAGGGGCACAGATACGCAGTATTTT
CDR3 protein: CASSLRARGTDTQYF

J gene: TRBJ1-5
clone size: -
D gene: TRBD1
V gene: TRBV7-2
CDR3 DNA: TGTGCCAGCAGCTTAAACAGGGGGTCTGATCAGCCCCAGCATTTT
CDR3 protein: CASSLNRGSDQPQHF

J gene: TRBJ1-2
clone size: -
D gene: -
V gene: TRBV11-2
CDR3 DNA: TGTGCCAGCAGCTTAGGCACGGGGGGAAACTATGGCTACACCTTC
CDR3 protein: CASSLGTGGNYGYTF

J gene: TRBJ1-2
clone size: -
D gene: -
V gene: TRBV28
CDR3 DNA: TGTGCCAGCAGTTTACGACCGGGGGAGGGATTTGGCTACACCTTC
CDR3 protein: CASSLRPGEGFGYTF

J gene: TRBJ2-1
clone size: -
D gene: -
V gene: TRBV30
CDR3 DNA: TGTGCCTGGAGTGTGGGTGTATACAATGAGCAGTTCTTC
CDR3 protein: CAWSVGVYNEQFF

J gene: TRBJ2-3
clone size: -
D gene: -
V gene: TRBV6-2/TRBV6-3
CDR3 DNA: TGTGCCAGCAGCCCCAGCACAGATACGCAGTATTTT
CDR3 protein: CASSPSTDTQYF

J gene: TRBJ1-1
clone size: -
D gene: -
V gene: TRBV7-9
CDR3 DNA: TGTGCCAGCAGCTTGATGAACACTGAAGCTTTCTTT
CDR3 protein: CASSLMNTEAFF

J gene: TRBJ2-7
clone size: once
D gene: TRBD2
V gene: TRBV5-1
CDR3 DNA: TGCGCCAGCAGCTTTGTCGGGGAGGGGTACGAGCAGTACTTC
CDR3 protein: CASSFVGEGYEQYF

J gene: TRBJ2-2
clone size: -
D gene: -
V gene: TRBV19
CDR3 DNA: TGTGCCAGTAGTCCCGGTAGGGTCTCCACCGGGGAGCTGTTTTTT
CDR3 protein: CASSPGRVSTGELFF

J gene: TRBJ2-2
clone size: -
D gene: -
V gene: TRBV6-5
CDR3 DNA: TGTGCCAGCAATTACGGGGTCCGGGAGCTGTTTTTT
CDR3 protein: CASNYGVRELFF

J gene: TRBJ1-2
clone size: -
D gene: -
V gene: TRBV27
CDR3 DNA: TGTGCCAGCAGTTTATTTGCGGGTAACTACGGCTACACCTTC
CDR3 protein: CASSLFAGNYGYTF

J gene: TRBJ2-6
clone size: -
D gene: -
V gene: TRBV6-2/TRBV6-3
CDR3 DNA: TGTGCCAGCAGTTACGGGGTAGGGTCCCCTGGGGCCAACGTCCTGACTTTC
CDR3 protein: CASSYGVGSPGANVLTF

J gene: TRBJ1-2
clone size: -
D gene: -
V gene: TRBV19
CDR3 DNA: TGTGCCAGTAGTATGGTCCCGGGACGGTCGTTCTATGGCTACACCTTC
CDR3 protein: CASSMVPGRSFYGYTF

J gene: TRBJ2-3
clone size: once
D gene: -
V gene: TRBV27
CDR3 DNA: TGTGCCAGCAGCGGACCGGGCTATACGCAGTATTTT
CDR3 protein: CASSGPGYTQYF

J gene: TRBJ2-4
clone size: -
D gene: TRBD1
V gene: TRBV13
CDR3 DNA: TGTGCCAGCAGCTTACAGGGGGCGAGAGGAAACATTCAGTACTTC
CDR3 protein: CASSLQGARGNIQYF

J gene: TRBJ2-5
clone size: once
D gene: -
V gene: TRBV9
CDR3 DNA: TGTGCCAGCAGCGTAGGGACAGACCAAGAGACCCAGTACTTC
CDR3 protein: CASSVGTDQETQYF